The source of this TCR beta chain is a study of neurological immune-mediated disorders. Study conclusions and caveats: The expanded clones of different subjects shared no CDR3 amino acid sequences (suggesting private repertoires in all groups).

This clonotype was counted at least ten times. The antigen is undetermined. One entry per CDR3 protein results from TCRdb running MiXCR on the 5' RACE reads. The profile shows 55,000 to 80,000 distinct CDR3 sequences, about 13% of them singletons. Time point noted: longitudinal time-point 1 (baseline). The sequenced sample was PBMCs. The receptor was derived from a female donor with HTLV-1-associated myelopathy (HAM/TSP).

This chain's CDR3 is CATSMEGLIDTQYF. DNA of the CDR3: TGTGCCACCAGTATGGAGGGGCTGATCGATACGCAGTATTTT. The V and J genes are TRBV24-1 and TRBJ2-3; D is possibly TRBD2 (6 bases). The V end lost 6 bases, the J end lost 6 bases, and 15 bases lay between the germline ends. The CDR3 extends over 14 amino acids. CDR1 KGHDR and CDR2 SFDVKD come from the germline V gene.